This paragraph reports one T cell receptor beta chain. The CDR3 consists of 14 residues. The germline V gene has CDR1 MNHEY and CDR2 SVGAGI. V was shortened by 0 bases and J by 6 bases, with 8 bases between the two germline ends. The assay was immunoSEQ multiplex PCR, and TCRdb's table has in-frame clones only and misses some. The sample lists around 150,000 clones, roughly 94% occurring once. This entry belongs to a study of control samples from healthy donors and cancer patients. Sequences were obtained from PBMCs. This clonotype originated in a man in his sixties with colorectal cancer. This chain uses TRBV6-5 with TRBJ1-4, with D possibly matching TRBD1 (5 bases). The DNA of the CDR3 is TGTGCCAGCAGTTACTCAATGGGGGATGAAAAACTGTTTTTT. This gives the protein CASSYSMGDEKLFF.